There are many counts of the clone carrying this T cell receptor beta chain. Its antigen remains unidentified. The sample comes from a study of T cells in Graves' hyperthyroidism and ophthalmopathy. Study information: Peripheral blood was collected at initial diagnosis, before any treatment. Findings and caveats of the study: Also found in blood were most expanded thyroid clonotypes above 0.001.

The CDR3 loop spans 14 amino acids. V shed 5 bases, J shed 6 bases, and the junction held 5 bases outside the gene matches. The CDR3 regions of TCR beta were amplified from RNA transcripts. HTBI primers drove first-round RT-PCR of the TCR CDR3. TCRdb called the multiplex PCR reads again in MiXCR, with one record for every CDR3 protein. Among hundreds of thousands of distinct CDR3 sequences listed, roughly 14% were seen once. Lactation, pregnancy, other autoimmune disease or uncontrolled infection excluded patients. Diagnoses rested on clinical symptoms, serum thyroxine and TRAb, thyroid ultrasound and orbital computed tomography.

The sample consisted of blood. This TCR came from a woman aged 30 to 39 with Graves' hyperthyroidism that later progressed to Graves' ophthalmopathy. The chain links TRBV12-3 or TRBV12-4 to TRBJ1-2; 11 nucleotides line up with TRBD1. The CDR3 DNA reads TGTGCCAGCAGTATGGGACAGGGGGAGGATGGCTACACCTTC. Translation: CASSMGQGEDGYTF.